Detailed here is one T cell receptor (beta chain). Profiled with immunoSEQ multiplex PCR; TCRdb holds only in-frame clones, not every one. In the table there are 150,000 to 200,000 clones, 70% to 90% of which are singletons. The data are from a study of cytomegalovirus exposure and HLA in healthy donors. Germline lookup yields CDR1 SEHNR and CDR2 FQNEAQ (reference sequence). V gave up 8 bases and J gave up 4 bases, with 17 bases separating them. The CDR3 length is 14 residues. The chain links TRBV7-9 to TRBJ1-2; D unresolved. The sample taken for sequencing was PBMCs. This TCR derives from a woman under 30 in good health and CMV-seronegative. CDR3 bases: TGTGCCAGCTACAAGGTGGAGGGCCTCTATGGCTACACCTTC. Translation gives CASYKVEGLYGYTF.